This TCR beta chain was retrieved from a study of T cells in Graves' hyperthyroidism and ophthalmopathy. Thyroid ultrasound and orbital computed tomography, with clinical symptoms and serum thyroxine and TRAb, informed diagnoses. Findings and caveats of the study: A model built on 13 V-J features separated ophthalmopathy from stable hyperthyroidism. Most clonotypes that expanded in the thyroid above 0.001 also showed up in blood.

There are a few counts of this clonotype. Its antigen is not identified. V lost 8 bases to trimming and J lost 7 bases, with 18 bases between them. The CDR3 totals 13 residues. The germline V gene has CDR1 SGHAT and CDR2 FQNNGV. Researchers took RNA transcripts and amplified the TCR beta CDR3 regions from them. First-round RT-PCR with HTBI primers amplified the TCR CDR3 region. MiXCR was run by TCRdb on the multiplex PCR reads, yielding one entry per CDR3 protein. The sample carries approximately 640,000 distinct CDR3 sequences, roughly 17% recorded once. J is TRBJ2-7 and V is TRBV11-2, with D perhaps TRBD2 (5 bases). The receptor was derived from a woman aged 30 to 39 with Graves' hyperthyroidism. Sequences were obtained from blood. CDR3 loop: CASVQVGVEEQYF. As DNA, the CDR3 is TGTGCCAGCGTCCAGGTCGGGGTAGAGGAGCAGTACTTC.